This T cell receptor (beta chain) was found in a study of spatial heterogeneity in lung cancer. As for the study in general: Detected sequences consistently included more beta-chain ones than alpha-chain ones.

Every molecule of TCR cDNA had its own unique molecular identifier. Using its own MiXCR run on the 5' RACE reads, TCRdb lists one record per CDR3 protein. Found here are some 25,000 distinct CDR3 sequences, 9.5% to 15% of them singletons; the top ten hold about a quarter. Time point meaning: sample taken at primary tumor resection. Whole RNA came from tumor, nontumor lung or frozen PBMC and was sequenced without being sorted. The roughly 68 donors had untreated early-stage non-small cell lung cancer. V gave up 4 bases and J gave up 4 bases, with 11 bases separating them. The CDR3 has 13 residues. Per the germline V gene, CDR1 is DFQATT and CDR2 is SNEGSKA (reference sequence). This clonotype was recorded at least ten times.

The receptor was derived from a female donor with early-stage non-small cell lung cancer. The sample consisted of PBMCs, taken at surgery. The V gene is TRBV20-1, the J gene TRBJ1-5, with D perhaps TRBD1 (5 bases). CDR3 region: CSANEAGNQPQHF. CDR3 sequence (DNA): TGCAGTGCTAATGAGGCAGGGAATCAGCCCCAGCATTTT.